Presented here are 17 T cell receptor beta chains from one specimen sequenced in a study of early T cells in non-severe SARS-CoV-2 infection. TCRdb fed the 5' RACE reads into MiXCR, producing one record per CDR3 protein. In the table there are more than 65,000 distinct CDR3 sequences, approximately 12% of which are singletons. The sample comprised whole blood. All receptors come from an adult who was a healthcare worker with PCR-confirmed SARS-CoV-2 infection or an uninfected control (not recorded which).

On this clonotype: The junction departs from the called germline gene at one end, perhaps through a read error. CDR3 residues: CASSLDRPSPHHF. In DNA, the CDR3 is TGTGCCAGCAGTTTAGACAGGCCCTCACCCCACCACTTT. V gene TRBV27 combines with J gene TRBJ1-6, with D perhaps matching TRBD1 (6 bases). Germline assignment: CDR1 MNHEY and CDR2 SMNVEV (reference sequence). The length of the CDR3 is 13 residues.

This clonotype showed up many times. The rearrangement uses TRBV29-1 and TRBJ2-7; D is perhaps TRBD1 or TRBD2 (6 bases each). Germline assignment: CDR1 SQVTM and CDR2 ANQGSEA. The CDR3 is 12 amino acids. The V and J ends lost 7 bases and 3 bases respectively, with 13 bases between them. The CDR3: CSAMRGHYEQYF. CDR3 nucleotides: TGCAGCGCGATGCGGGGACACTACGAGCAGTACTTC.

This clonotype was counted many times. The V call is TRBV9, the J call TRBJ2-4; TRBD1 matches at 9 bases. V gave up 2 bases and J gave up 9 bases; unmatched junction bases: 9. The CDR3 sequence is 15 residues long. Germline V CDR1 and CDR2: SGDLS, YYNGEE. The CDR3 sequence: CASSVEQGAGVIQYF. The DNA for the CDR3 is TGTGCCAGCAGCGTGGAACAGGGGGCCGGAGTCATTCAGTACTTC.

This clonotype appeared a few times. The V gene is TRBV11-3, the J gene TRBJ2-2, with TRBD2 matching 9 bases. With V trimmed by 1 base and J by 8 bases, 5 bases remained unmatched. The germline V gene encodes CDR1 SGHNT and CDR2 YENEEA. There are 15 residues in the CDR3. The CDR3 DNA follows: TGTGCCAGCAGCTTAGTTTCGACTAGCGGTGGGGAGCTGTTTTTT. This gives the protein CASSLVSTSGGELFF.

This clonotype was counted ten times or more. V gene TRBV11-1 combines with J gene TRBJ2-5, with a tentative D call TRBD1 (6 bases). The CDR3 totals 15 residues. The ends were cut back, 5 bases at V and 2 bases at J, with 15 bases in the middle. The germline V gene has CDR1 SGHAT and CDR2 FQDESV (reference sequence). The CDR3 loop is CASSQDRFRQETQYF. In nucleotides, the CDR3 is TGTGCCAGCAGCCAGGACAGATTTAGGCAAGAGACCCAGTACTTC. Variable domain in full (rest from reference TRBV11-1 and TRBJ2-5): EAEVAQSPRYKITEKSQAVAFWCDPISGHATLYWYRQILGQGPELLVQFQDESVVDDSQLPKDRFSAERLKGVDSTLKIQPAELGDSAMYLCASSQDRFRQETQYFGPGTRLLVL.

This clonotype appeared many times. V is TRBV12-3 or TRBV12-4 and J is TRBJ1-5, with D unresolved. The CDR3 is 15 residues long. V shed 1 base and J shed 4 bases, with 11 bases lying between them. The CDR3 nucleotides read TGTGCCAGCAGTTTAGACCGGCTTGCGAATCAGCCCCAGCATTTT. Amino acids: CASSLDRLANQPQHF.

This clonotype appeared many times. This chain links TRBV5-4 with TRBJ1-2; D not certain. Trimming took 0 bases from V and 6 from J, leaving 9 bases between them. The CDR3 runs 13 residues. Germline V CDR1 and CDR2: SGHNT, YYREEE (reference sequence). The DNA for the CDR3 is TGTGCCAGCAGCTTGGGGGCCGTAGATGGCTACACCTTC. Protein sequence: CASSLGAVDGYTF.

Only a few counts were recorded for this clonotype. V is TRBV3-1 and J is TRBJ2-7; D uncertain. The germline gives CDR1 LGHDT, CDR2 YNNKEL (reference sequence). The CDR3 spans 13 residues. The V end lost 1 base, the J end lost 3 bases, and 7 bases lay between the germline ends. CDR3 region: CASSQGRSYEQYF. CDR3 DNA sequence: TGTGCCAGCAGCCAAGGGCGCAGCTACGAGCAGTACTTC.

The chain combines TRBV7-9 with TRBJ1-1; a weak D match, TRBD1 (6 bases). This CDR3 region has 15 residues. V dropped 5 bases and J dropped 7 bases, with 20 bases sitting between them. The germline CDR1 and CDR2 sequences are SEHNR and FQNEAQ (reference sequence). CDR3 nucleotides: TGTGCCAGCAGCCCATACCCGGGACATCCCCATGAAGCTTTCTTT. Amino acids: CASSPYPGHPHEAFF.

This clonotype was counted at least ten times. The rearrangement uses TRBV9 and TRBJ1-1; D is uncertain. CDR1 SGDLS and CDR2 YYNGEE come from the germline V gene. Trimming shortened V by 0 bases and J by 0 bases, and 6 bases separated the two germline ends. The CDR3 has 14 amino acids. CDR3 bases: TGTGCCAGCAGCGTAGCTGATGTGAACACTGAAGCTTTCTTT. Its translation: CASSVADVNTEAFF.

This clonotype was detected only a few times. The chain carries TRBV15 and TRBJ1-2, with 7 bases matching TRBD1. Trimming removed 4 bases from V and 6 bases from J; junction bases left unmatched: 5. The CDR3 runs 13 residues. Per germline, CDR1 LNHNV and CDR2 YYDKDF (reference sequence). The CDR3 DNA follows: TGTGCCACCAGCAACCCCGGGACAGATGGCTACACCTTC. Translation: CATSNPGTDGYTF. The whole variable domain, filled in from reference TRBV15 and TRBJ1-2, reads DAMVIQNPRYQVTQFGKPVTLSCSQTLNHNVMYWYQQKSSQAPKLLFHYYDKDFNNEADTPDNFQSRRPNTSFCFLDIRSPGLGDTAMYLCATSNPGTDGYTFGSGTRLTVV.

This clonotype was seen ten or more times. The chain couples TRBV19 to TRBJ1-5; D gene ambiguous. V was trimmed by 3 bases and J by 1 base, leaving 10 bases between them. The V gene's germline CDR1 is LNHDA and CDR2 SQIVND (reference sequence). The CDR3 runs 15 residues. CDR3 DNA: TGTGCCAGTAGTATTCTAAGGCAGAGCAATCAGCCCCAGCATTTT. It encodes CASSILRQSNQPQHF.

This clonotype has a count of ten or more. The rearrangement uses TRBV28 and TRBJ2-1; 11 nucleotides align to TRBD2. Germline assignment: CDR1 MDHEN and CDR2 SYDVKM. The CDR3 contains 15 residues. Germline trimming cut 1 base from V and 7 bases from J; bases unmatched to any gene: 3. The CDR3 sequence is CASSLFTSGSNEQFF. The DNA of the CDR3 is TGTGCCAGCAGTTTATTTACTAGCGGGAGTAATGAGCAGTTCTTC.

This clonotype appeared many times. The rearrangement uses TRBV12-3 or TRBV12-4 and TRBJ2-1, with TRBD1 matching 7 bases. V shed 5 bases, J shed 13 bases, and the junction held 8 bases outside the gene matches. This CDR3 is 12 amino acids long. DNA for the CDR3: TGTGCCAGCAGTCAGGGGGAAGGTCCCCAGTTCTTC. Its translation is CASSQGEGPQFF.

The chain uses TRBV7-9 and TRBJ1-2; D remains unclear. Looked up from germline, CDR1 is SEHNR and CDR2 is FQNEAQ (reference sequence). CDR3 size: 15 residues. Trimming cost V 3 bases and J 5 bases, with 16 bases left between them. CDR3 sequence reads: CASSFGDSGLYGYTF. CDR3 sequence (DNA): TGTGCCAGCAGCTTTGGTGACTCCGGATTATATGGCTACACCTTC.

This clonotype appeared many times. The rearrangement joins TRBV4-2 to TRBJ2-3; the match to TRBD1 covers 9 bases. This CDR3 has 17 amino acids. V shed 3 bases, J shed 3 bases, and the junction held 10 bases outside the gene matches. Germline V CDR1 and CDR2: LGHNA, YNFKEQ. The CDR3 DNA follows: TGTGCCAGCAGCCAGGCTACACAGGGGGCCGCGACAGATACGCAGTATTTT. Residues: CASSQATQGAATDTQYF.

CDR3 sequence (DNA): TGCAGTGCTTCCCCCCCCCCAAGGGGGAAGGACGAGCAGTACTTC. As protein: CSASPPPRGKDEQYF. The chain recombines TRBV20-1 with TRBJ2-7; possibly TRBD1 for D (6 bases). This CDR3 contains 15 residues. Germline CDR1 reads DFQATT; CDR2 reads SNEGSKA (reference sequence). V shed 5 bases and J shed 5 bases, with 22 bases lying between them.